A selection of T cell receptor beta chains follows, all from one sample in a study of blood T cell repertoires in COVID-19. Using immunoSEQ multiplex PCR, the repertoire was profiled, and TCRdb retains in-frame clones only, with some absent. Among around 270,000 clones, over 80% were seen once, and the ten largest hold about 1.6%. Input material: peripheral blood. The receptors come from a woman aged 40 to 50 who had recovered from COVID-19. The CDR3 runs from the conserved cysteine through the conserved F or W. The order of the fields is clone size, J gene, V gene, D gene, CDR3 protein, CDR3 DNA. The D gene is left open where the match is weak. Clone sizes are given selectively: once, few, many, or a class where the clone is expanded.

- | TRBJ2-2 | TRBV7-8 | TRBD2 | CASSLRAGANTGELFF | TGTGCCAGCAGCCTACGGGCGGGGGCGAACACCGGGGAGCTGTTTTTT
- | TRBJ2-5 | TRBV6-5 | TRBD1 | CASNSGQGAQTQYF | TGTGCCAGCAATTCCGGACAGGGGGCGCAGACCCAGTACTTC
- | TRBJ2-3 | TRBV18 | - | CASSPRVNTQYF | TGTGCCAGCTCACCACGAGTAAATACGCAGTATTTT
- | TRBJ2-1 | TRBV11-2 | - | CASSLVRASGYQQFF | TGTGCCAGCAGCTTAGTTCGAGCTTCAGGTTATCAGCAGTTCTTC
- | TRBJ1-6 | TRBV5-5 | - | CASSQGLSGSYNSPLHF | TGTGCCAGCAGCCAGGGGCTTTCGGGGTCCTATAATTCACCCCTCCACTTT
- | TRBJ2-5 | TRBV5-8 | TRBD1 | CASRLPSDRGAETQYF | TGTGCCAGCAGACTCCCTTCCGACAGGGGTGCAGAGACCCAGTACTTC
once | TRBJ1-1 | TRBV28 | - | CASSPRVTEAFF | TGTGCCAGCAGTCCCAGGGTCACTGAAGCTTTCTTT
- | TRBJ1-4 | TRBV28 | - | CATDGQYNEKLFF | TGTGCCACCGACGGACAGTATAATGAAAAACTGTTTTTT
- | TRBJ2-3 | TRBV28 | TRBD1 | CASKRQGGTDTQYF | TGTGCCAGCAAACGACAGGGGGGCACAGATACGCAGTATTTT
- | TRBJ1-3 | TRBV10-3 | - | CATFGGVGNTIYF | TGTGCCACCTTCGGGGGGGTAGGAAACACCATATATTTT
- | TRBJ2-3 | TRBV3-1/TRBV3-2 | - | CASNPGPGDTQYF | TGTGCCAGCAACCCAGGGCCTGGAGATACGCAGTATTTT
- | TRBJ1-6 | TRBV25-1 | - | CASSDRVRNSPLHF | TGTGCCAGCAGTGACAGGGTGAGGAATTCACCCCTCCACTTT
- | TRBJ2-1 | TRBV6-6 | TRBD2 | CASSYGTSGNNEQFF | TGTGCCAGCAGTTACGGTACTAGCGGAAACAATGAGCAGTTCTTC
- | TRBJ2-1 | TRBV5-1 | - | CASKGSVSYNEQFF | TGCGCCAGCAAGGGGTCGGTGTCCTACAATGAGCAGTTCTTC
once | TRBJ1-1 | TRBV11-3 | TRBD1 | CASSFQGAMNTEAFF | TGTGCCAGCAGCTTCCAGGGGGCCATGAACACTGAAGCTTTCTTT
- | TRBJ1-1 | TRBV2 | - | CASSLQVNTEAFF | TGTGCCAGCAGTTTACAGGTGAACACTGAAGCTTTCTTT
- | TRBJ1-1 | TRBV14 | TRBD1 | CASSRLRDRGTNTEAFF | TGTGCCAGCAGTCGCCTCCGAGACAGGGGGACGAACACTGAAGCTTTCTTT
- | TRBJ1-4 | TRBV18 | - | CASSRGTGGEKLFF | TGTGCCAGCTCACGCGGGACTGGGGGTGAAAAACTGTTTTTT
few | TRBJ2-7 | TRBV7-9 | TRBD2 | CASSEGLAYEQYF | TGTGCCAGCAGCGAGGGACTAGCTTACGAGCAGTACTTC
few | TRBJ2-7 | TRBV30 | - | CAWSVTLGSSYEQYF | TGTGCCTGGAGTGTGACCCTAGGCAGCTCCTACGAGCAGTACTTC
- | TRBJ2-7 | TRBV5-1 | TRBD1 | CASSSGTGGSEQYF | TGCGCCAGCAGCTCCGGGACAGGGGGCTCCGAGCAGTACTTC
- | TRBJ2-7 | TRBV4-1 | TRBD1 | CASSHNPGQGLYEQYF | TGCGCCAGCAGCCACAACCCGGGACAGGGTCTCTACGAGCAGTACTTC
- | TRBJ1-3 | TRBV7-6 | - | CASSPTLLQGSGNTIYF | TGTGCCAGCAGCCCCACCCTATTACAGGGCTCTGGAAACACCATATATTTT
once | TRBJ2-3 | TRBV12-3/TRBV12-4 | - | CASSTSSDTQYF | TGTGCCAGCAGCACTAGCTCAGATACGCAGTATTTT
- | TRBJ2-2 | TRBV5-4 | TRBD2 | CASSSPGTTYTGELFF | TGTGCCAGCAGCTCACCCGGGACTACCTACACCGGGGAGCTGTTTTTT
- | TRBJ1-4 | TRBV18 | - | CASSPQLTGGEEKLFF | TGTGCCAGCTCACCACAGTTAACAGGAGGGGAAGAAAAACTGTTTTTT
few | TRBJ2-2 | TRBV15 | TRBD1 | CATSRRQGAGELFF | TGTGCCACCAGCAGACGACAGGGGGCTGGGGAGCTGTTTTTT
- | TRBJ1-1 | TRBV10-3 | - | CAISEKVTGWRGTEAFF | TGTGCCATCTCCGAAAAGGTCACAGGGTGGCGAGGTACTGAAGCTTTCTTT
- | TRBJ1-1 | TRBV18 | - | CASSPTNTLNTEAFF | TGTGCCAGCTCACCAACTAACACTTTGAACACTGAAGCTTTCTTT
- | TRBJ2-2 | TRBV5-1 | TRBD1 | CASSSGTGVTGELFF | TGCGCCAGCAGCTCCGGGACAGGGGTTACCGGGGAGCTGTTTTTT
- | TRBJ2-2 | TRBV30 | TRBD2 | CAWKGTSGRTPVGELFF | TGTGCCTGGAAAGGGACTAGCGGGAGGACCCCCGTGGGGGAGCTGTTTTTT
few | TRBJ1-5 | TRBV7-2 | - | CASSSQGFQPQHF | TGTGCCAGCAGCTCTCAGGGATTTCAGCCCCAGCATTTT
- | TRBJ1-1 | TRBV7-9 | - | CASSLQGVTEAFF | TGTGCCAGCAGCTTACAAGGGGTTACTGAAGCTTTCTTT
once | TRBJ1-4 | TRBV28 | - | CASSPGDLEKLFF | TGTGCCAGCAGTCCAGGGGACCTAGAAAAACTGTTTTTT
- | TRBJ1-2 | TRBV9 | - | CASSVDPGRNYGYTF | TGTGCCAGCAGCGTAGATCCAGGGAGGAACTATGGCTACACCTTC
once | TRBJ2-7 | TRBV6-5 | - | CASSLQGGSYEQYF | TGTGCCAGCAGTCTTCAGGGGGGCTCCTACGAGCAGTACTTC
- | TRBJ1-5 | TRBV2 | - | CASSEALRKVVKPQHF | TGTGCCAGCAGTGAAGCGCTCAGGAAGGTGGTTAAGCCCCAGCATTTT
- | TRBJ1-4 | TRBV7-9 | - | CASSKGRENEKLFF | TGTGCCAGCAGCAAAGGGCGGGAGAATGAAAAACTGTTTTTT
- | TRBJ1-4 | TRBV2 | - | CASRLNRVITNEKLFF | TGTGCCAGCAGGCTCAACAGGGTGATAACTAATGAAAAACTGTTTTTT
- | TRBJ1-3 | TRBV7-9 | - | CASSPHHPENRDTIYF | TGTGCCAGCAGCCCCCACCACCCTGAAAACCGGGACACCATATATTTT
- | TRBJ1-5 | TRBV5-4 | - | CASSRFPGINQPQHF | TGTGCCAGCAGCCGCTTTCCGGGTATCAATCAGCCCCAGCATTTT
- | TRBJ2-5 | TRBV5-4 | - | CASSLGTRQETQYF | TGTGCCAGCAGCTTGGGGACTCGCCAAGAGACCCAGTACTTC
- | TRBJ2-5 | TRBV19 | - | CASSIVWGQQETQYF | TGTGCCAGTAGTATAGTCTGGGGGCAACAAGAGACCCAGTACTTC
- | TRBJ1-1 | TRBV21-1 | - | CASSKGLGTGKDVDTEAFF | TGTGCCAGCAGCAAAGGGTTGGGGACAGGGAAAGACGTGGACACTGAAGCTTTCTTT
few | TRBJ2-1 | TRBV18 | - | CASSNYGDEQFF | TGTGCCAGCTCAAACTACGGGGATGAGCAGTTCTTC
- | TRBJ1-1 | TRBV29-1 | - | CSIGQYSNTEAFF | TGCAGCATTGGACAGTACTCGAACACTGAAGCTTTCTTT